This T cell receptor beta chain was retrieved from a study of beta chain features in type 1 diabetes. Study as a whole: Sorted cells examined across all samples numbered some 98 million.

Each of the CD4+ naive, central memory, regulatory and stem cell-like memory populations was sorted via CD45RO/CCR7/CD25/CD127/CD95/CD27. The study's findings and limits: High TCR expression in some cells could lead to their over-representation in cDNA sequencing. Significant though moderate, a shortening of TCRB CDR3s appeared in all four CD4+ subsets of Type 1 diabetes patients.

What was sequenced were expressed TCRB transcripts, since all of the isolated RNA had been reverse transcribed. The repertoire was sequenced with immunoSEQ multiplex PCR; TCRdb's copy has only in-frame clones and lacks some. The sample has fewer than 350,000 clones, about 15% seen once. A remark on this clone: Its antigen is currently unknown.

This receptor was taken from a young man with type 1 diabetes. Material for sequencing was naive CD4+ T cells from blood.

The CDR3 sequence is CASSAGQTTGELFF. The CDR3 DNA sequence: TGCGCCAGCAGCGCGGGACAGACCACCGGGGAGCTGTTTTTT. The V call is TRBV5-1, the J call TRBJ2-2, with D perhaps TRBD1 (7 bases). Trimming left V 4 bases short and J 4 bases short, with 11 bases between. The CDR3 sequence is 14 residues long. CDR1 is SGHRS and CDR2 is YFSETQ in the germline V gene.